The 10 T cell receptor beta chains in this list originate from one sample, sequenced in a study of blood T cell repertoires in COVID-19. Only in-frame clones appear in the TCRdb table, and some are missing; sequencing was by immunoSEQ multiplex PCR. The sample lists some 220,000 clones, 85% seen once, with roughly 5.3% in the top ten. The sample comprised peripheral blood. The origin of the receptors is a man aged 45-60 years with COVID-19, enrolled during active disease.

J is TRBJ2-5 and V is TRBV5-1, with 9 bases identical to TRBD1. CDR3 length: 14 residues. Germline V lookup: CDR1 SGHRS, CDR2 YFSETQ. Trimming took 4 bases from V and 5 from J; bases not matched to a gene: 6. The CDR3 sequence: CASSLTGGSETQYF. The CDR3 coding sequence is TGCGCCAGCAGCCTCACAGGGGGCAGTGAGACCCAGTACTTC.

This rearrangement joins TRBV7-9 to TRBJ2-1; D might be TRBD2 (6 bases). V was shortened by 4 bases and J by 0 bases, with 19 bases between the two germline ends. The germline V gene encodes CDR1 SEHNR and CDR2 FQNEAQ (reference sequence). CDR3 length equals 18 residues. CDR3 sequence reads: CASSSVPSVRSSYNEQFF. DNA of the CDR3: TGTGCCAGCAGCTCAGTACCTAGCGTACGAAGCTCCTACAATGAGCAGTTCTTC.

The gene calls are TRBV5-4 and TRBJ2-7; 7 bases are shared with TRBD1. J was trimmed by 3 bases and V by 3 bases; bases with no gene match: 0. The CDR3 length is 12 residues. Per germline, CDR1 SGHNT and CDR2 YYREEE (reference sequence). The CDR3 sequence is CASSWDSYEQYF. The CDR3 DNA reads as TGTGCCAGCAGCTGGGACAGCTACGAGCAGTACTTC.

The count of this clone is one. The chain joins TRBV15 to TRBJ1-1; D perhaps matches TRBD1 (6 bases). The CDR3 is 15 amino acids. With 4 bases removed from V and 0 bases from J, the gap between germline ends came to 12 bases. The germline V gene has CDR1 LNHNV and CDR2 YYDKDF (reference sequence). In DNA, the CDR3 is TGTGCCACCAGCAAGGCACAGGGCATGAACACTGAAGCTTTCTTT. Translated: CATSKAQGMNTEAFF.

V usage is TRBV7-3 and J usage is TRBJ1-1; D gene unclear. Trimming removed 0 bases from V and 6 bases from J, with 17 bases in between. This CDR3 is 16 amino acids long. Per the germline V gene, CDR1 is SGHTA and CDR2 is FQGTGA. The CDR3 here is CASSLTEGLELAEAFF. In DNA form, the CDR3 reads TGTGCCAGCAGCTTAACGGAGGGTCTTGAACTTGCTGAAGCTTTCTTT. Combining the CDR3 with reference TRBV7-3 and TRBJ1-1 gives the whole variable domain GAGVSQTPSNKVTEKGKYVELRCDPISGHTALYWYRQSLGQGPEFLIYFQGTGAADDSGLPNDRFFAVRPEGSVSTLKIQRTERGDSAVYLCASSLTEGLELAEAFFGQGTRLTVV.

This clone has just a few counts. Mismatch with germline at one junction end may stem from a read error. J is TRBJ2-7 and V is TRBV3-1 (or the pseudogene TRBV3-2); a weak D match, TRBD2 (6 bases). The CDR3 covers 15 residues. The germline V gene has CDR1 LGHDT and CDR2 YNNKEL (reference sequence). The CDR3 protein is CASSQVRTNSYEQYF. The CDR3 nucleotides are TGTGCCAGCAGTCAAGTCAGGACTAACTCCTACGAGCAGTACTTC.

In this sample, this clone turned up once. This chain connects TRBV10-3 to TRBJ1-1; D is perhaps TRBD1 (6 bases). The CDR3 is 15 amino acids. Germline V gene sequence: CDR1 ENHRY, CDR2 SYGVKD. Trimming took 0 bases from V and 7 from J, leaving 15 bases between them. The CDR3 region has the DNA TGTGCCATCAGTGAGTCTAATTTTAGACAGGTTGAAGCTTTCTTT. Translation gives CAISESNFRQVEAFF.

The chain combines TRBV25-1 with TRBJ1-6, with TRBD1 as a possible D gene (5 bases). The germline V gene has CDR1 MGHDK and CDR2 SYGVNS. The V and J ends lost 8 bases and 14 bases respectively, with 7 bases between them. The CDR3 loop spans 9 amino acids. This CDR3 reads CASLRALHF. The DNA of the CDR3 is TGTGCCAGCCTCAGGGCCCTCCACTTT. Combining the CDR3 with reference TRBV25-1 and TRBJ1-6 gives the whole variable domain EADIYQTPRYLVIGTGKKITLECSQTMGHDKMYWYQQDPGMELHLIHYSYGVNSTEKGDLSSESTVSRIRTEHFPLTLESARPSHTSQYLCASLRALHFGNGTRLTVT.

This clone came up once. V usage is TRBV2 and J usage is TRBJ2-2; 12 nucleotides line up with TRBD2. CDR3 length: 15 amino acids. V lost 7 bases and J lost 7; bases outside the gene matches: 7. Germline V lookup: CDR1 SNHLY, CDR2 FYNNEI. The CDR3 region has the DNA TGTGCCAGCAACCTAGCGGGGGGGCTAGTCGGGGAGCTGTTTTTT. This gives the protein CASNLAGGLVGELFF.

The genes are TRBV9 and TRBJ2-1; 10 positions agree with TRBD2. This CDR3 is built from 16 residues. V lost 4 bases to trimming and J lost 1 base; unmatched junction nucleotides: 5. Looked up from germline, CDR1 is SGDLS and CDR2 is YYNGEE. In DNA, the CDR3 is TGTGCCAGCAGCAAACTAGCGGGGTATTCCTACAATGAGCAGTTCTTC. Amino acids: CASSKLAGYSYNEQFF. Looking up the rest from reference TRBV9 and TRBJ2-1 gives the full variable domain: DSGVTQTPKHLITATGQRVTLRCSPRSGDLSVYWYQQSLDQGLQFLIQYYNGEERAKGNILERFSAQQFPDLHSELNLSSLELGDSALYFCASSKLAGYSYNEQFFGPGTRLTVL.